This TCR beta chain was profiled in a study of blood T cell repertoires in COVID-19. CDR1 and CDR2 (germline): SNHLY, FYNNEI. V was clipped by 4 bases and J by 5 bases, with 14 bases between them. The CDR3 sequence is 14 residues long. The data were produced by immunoSEQ multiplex PCR, yet TCRdb's version contains in-frame clones alone and is incomplete. The repertoire holds about 210,000 clones, with approximately 85% as singletons. Sequenced: peripheral blood. This chain uses TRBV2 with TRBJ2-5; possibly TRBD2 for D (7 bases). The clonotype was recovered from a man aged 45-65 years with COVID-19, enrolled during active disease. CDR3 amino acids: CASSAGGLAETQYF. The DNA for the CDR3 is TGTGCCAGCAGTGCCGGGGGGCTGGCGGAGACCCAGTACTTC.